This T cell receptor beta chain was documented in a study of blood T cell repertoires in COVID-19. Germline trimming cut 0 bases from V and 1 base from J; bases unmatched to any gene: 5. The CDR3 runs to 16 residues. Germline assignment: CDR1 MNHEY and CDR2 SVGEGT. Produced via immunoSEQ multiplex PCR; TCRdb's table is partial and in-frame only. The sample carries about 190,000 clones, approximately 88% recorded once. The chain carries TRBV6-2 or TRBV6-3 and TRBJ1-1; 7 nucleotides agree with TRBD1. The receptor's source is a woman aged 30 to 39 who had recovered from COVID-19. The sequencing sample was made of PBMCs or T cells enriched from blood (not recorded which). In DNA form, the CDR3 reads TGTGCCAGCAGTTACTCGCCGGGACAGCCGAACACTGAAGCTTTCTTT. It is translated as CASSYSPGQPNTEAFF.